A single sample is the source of the 12 T cell receptor beta chains below, sequenced in a study of blood T cell repertoires in COVID-19. Sequencing was performed with immunoSEQ multiplex PCR; in TCRdb, only in-frame clones are kept and a portion is missing. The table records about 190,000 clones, roughly 84% of them present only once. Sequencing was done on a sample of peripheral blood. The receptors were sampled from a woman between 40 and 50 years old who had recovered from COVID-19.

The V and J genes are TRBV28 and TRBJ2-7; D might be TRBD2 (6 bases). The CDR3 runs 12 residues. CDR1 MDHEN and CDR2 SYDVKM come from the germline V gene. V lost 7 bases, J lost 4 bases, and 11 bases lay in between. The CDR3 DNA sequence: TGTGCCAGCAACTGGGGGGAGTACGAGCAGTACTTC. Its protein product is CASNWGEYEQYF.

The V call is TRBV27, the J call TRBJ1-5; D gene unclear. The CDR3 runs 14 residues. Germline values: CDR1 MNHEY, CDR2 SMNVEV (reference sequence). V shed 2 bases and J shed 2 bases, with 7 bases lying between them. The CDR3 DNA sequence: TGTGCCAGCAGTTTACGGGTGGGCAATCAGCCCCAGCATTTT. This sequence encodes CASSLRVGNQPQHF.

The chain carries TRBV7-9 and TRBJ2-1; possible D gene TRBD2, 6 bases. V was pared by 0 bases and J by 10 bases, with 13 bases between. This CDR3 has 14 amino acids. CDR1 SEHNR and CDR2 FQNEAQ come from the germline V gene (reference sequence). CDR3 loop: CASSLAKAAGEQFF. In DNA, the CDR3 is TGTGCCAGCAGCTTAGCGAAGGCCGCGGGAGAGCAGTTCTTC.

The rearrangement uses TRBV6-5 and TRBJ1-2; D gene unclear. The CDR3 is 14 residues long. The germline V gene has CDR1 MNHEY and CDR2 SVGAGI. The V gene lost 6 bases and the J gene lost 7 bases, with 18 bases spanning the gap. DNA of the CDR3: TGTGCCAGCAGCGCCACTGCCGGGAGTAGTGGCTACACCTTC. Residues: CASSATAGSSGYTF.

The chain recombines TRBV4-3 with TRBJ2-2; TRBD1 matches at 7 bases. J gave up 6 bases and V 0 bases, and 19 bases lay outside the gene matches. CDR1 is LGHNA and CDR2 is YSLEER in the germline V gene. CDR3 length equals 20 residues. The CDR3 DNA reads as TGCGCCAGCAGCCAAGATCGGGGCGAGTGGGCAGGGGGTATTGCCGGGGAGCTGTTTTTT. Encoded protein: CASSQDRGEWAGGIAGELFF.

This clone showed up just once. The rearrangement links TRBV7-2 to TRBJ1-1; D possibly corresponds to TRBD1 (5 bases). Germline V lookup: CDR1 SGHTA, CDR2 FQGNSA. The CDR3 covers 13 residues. V lost 7 bases and J lost 1, with 10 bases in between. CDR3 nucleotides: TGTGCCAGCAACTTTGGACAGAACACTGAAGCTTTCTTT. The encoded protein is CASNFGQNTEAFF.

This rearrangement joins TRBV28 to TRBJ1-2; TRBD1 matches 8 bases. Trimming removed 7 bases from V and 4 bases from J; junction bases left unmatched: 8. This CDR3 is built from 14 residues. In germline, CDR1 is MDHEN, CDR2 SYDVKM. CDR3 protein: CASIGQGPFYGYTF. CDR3 sequence (DNA): TGTGCCAGCATTGGACAGGGTCCTTTCTATGGCTACACCTTC.

The rearrangement uses TRBV19 and TRBJ2-1; 8 bases line up with TRBD2. Trimming cost V 6 bases and J 6 bases; bases outside gene matches: 13. CDR1 is LNHDA, CDR2 SQIVND, per germline (reference sequence). The CDR3 contains 16 residues. The CDR3 is CASSPAGVRIANEQFF. In DNA, the CDR3 is TGTGCCAGTAGCCCAGCGGGAGTAAGAATAGCCAATGAGCAGTTCTTC.

The chain combines TRBV4-1 with TRBJ2-3, with 16 bases aligning to TRBD2. CDR3 size: 19 residues. Per germline, CDR1 MGHRA and CDR2 YSYEKL. The V gene end was trimmed by 3 bases and the J gene end by 2 bases; junction bases not matched to a gene: 8. CDR3 nucleotides: TGCGCCAGCAGCCAGGGGACTAGCGGGAGGGCCGGGTCCACAGATACGCAGTATTTT. Its translation: CASSQGTSGRAGSTDTQYF.

This sequence joins TRBV12-5 and TRBJ1-5; possible D gene TRBD1, 5 bases. Looked up from germline, CDR1 is LGHNT and CDR2 is FRNRAP. This CDR3 comprises 16 residues. V shed 6 bases and J shed 9 bases, with 24 bases lying between them. Written as DNA, the CDR3 is TGTGCTAGTGGGGGGGGTGGACCGGGTAGTTCGAGGCCCCAGCATTTT. As protein: CASGGGGPGSSRPQHF.

In its sample, this clone was seen a few times. The CDR3 spells CASTRRERVTSHEQYF. The CDR3 DNA is TGTGCCAGCACTCGCCGGGAGAGAGTCACTTCCCACGAGCAGTACTTC. The chain is built from TRBV28 and TRBJ2-7; tentatively, D is TRBD2 (6 bases). The V gene lost 7 bases and the J gene lost 5 bases, with 24 bases spanning the gap. Germline V gives CDR1 MDHEN, CDR2 SYDVKM. The CDR3 sequence is 16 residues long.

This clone has just a few counts. The rearrangement joins TRBV10-3 to TRBJ2-3; no clear D. V was pared by 4 bases and J by 1 base, with 15 bases between. Germline V lookup: CDR1 ENHRY, CDR2 SYGVKD. The CDR3 runs to 16 residues. In DNA, the CDR3 is TGTGCCATCAGTGCCTTACAGCCCCTTGGCACAGATACGCAGTATTTT. Translated, it gives CAISALQPLGTDTQYF.